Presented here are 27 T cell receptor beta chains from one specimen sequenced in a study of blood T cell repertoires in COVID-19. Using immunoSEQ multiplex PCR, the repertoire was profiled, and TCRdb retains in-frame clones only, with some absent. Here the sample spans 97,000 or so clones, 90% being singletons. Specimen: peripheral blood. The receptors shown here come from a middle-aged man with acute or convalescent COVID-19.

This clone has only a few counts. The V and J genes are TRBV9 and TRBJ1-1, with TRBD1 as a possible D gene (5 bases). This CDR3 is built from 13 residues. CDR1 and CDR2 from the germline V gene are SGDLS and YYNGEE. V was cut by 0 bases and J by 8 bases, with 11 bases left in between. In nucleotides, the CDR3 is TGTGCCAGCAGCGTAGTGGCTGGGGCCGAAGCTTTCTTT. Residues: CASSVVAGAEAFF.

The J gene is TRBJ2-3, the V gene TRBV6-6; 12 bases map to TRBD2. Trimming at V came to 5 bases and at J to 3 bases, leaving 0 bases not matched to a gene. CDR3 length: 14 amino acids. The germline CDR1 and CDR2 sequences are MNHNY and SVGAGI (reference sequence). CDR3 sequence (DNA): TGTGCCAGCAGTACTAGCGGGAGGACAGATACGCAGTATTTT. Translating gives CASSTSGRTDTQYF.

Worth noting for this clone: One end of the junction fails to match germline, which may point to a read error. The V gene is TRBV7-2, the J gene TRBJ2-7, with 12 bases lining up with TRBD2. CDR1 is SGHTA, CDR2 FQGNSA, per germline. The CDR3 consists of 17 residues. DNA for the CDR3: TGTGCCGGCAGCTTAGAACTAGCGGGAGGACTATACTACGAGCAGTACTTC. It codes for CAGSLELAGGLYYEQYF.

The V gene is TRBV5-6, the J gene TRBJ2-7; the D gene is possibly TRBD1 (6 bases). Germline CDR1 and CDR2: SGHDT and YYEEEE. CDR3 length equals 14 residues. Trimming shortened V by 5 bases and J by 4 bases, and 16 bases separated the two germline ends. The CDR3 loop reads CASRETGRSYEQYF. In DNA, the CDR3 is TGTGCCAGCAGGGAGACAGGACGCTCGTACGAGCAGTACTTC.

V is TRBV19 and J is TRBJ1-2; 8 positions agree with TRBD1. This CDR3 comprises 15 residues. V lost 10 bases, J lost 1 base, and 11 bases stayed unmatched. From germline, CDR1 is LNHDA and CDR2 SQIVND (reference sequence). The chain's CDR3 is CATKDRVGGNYGYTF. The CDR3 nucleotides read TGTGCCACTAAGGACAGGGTGGGAGGTAACTATGGCTACACCTTC.

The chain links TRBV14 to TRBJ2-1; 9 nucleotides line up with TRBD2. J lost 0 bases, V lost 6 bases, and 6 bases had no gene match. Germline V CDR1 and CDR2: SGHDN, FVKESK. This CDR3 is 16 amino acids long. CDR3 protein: CASRNGLANSYNEQFF. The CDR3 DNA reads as TGTGCCAGCAGAAACGGACTAGCGAACTCCTACAATGAGCAGTTCTTC. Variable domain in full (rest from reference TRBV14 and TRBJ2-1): EAGVTQFPSHSVIEKGQTVTLRCDPISGHDNLYWYRRVMGKEIKFLLHFVKESKQDESGMPNNRFLAERTGGTYSTLKVQPAELEDSGVYFCASRNGLANSYNEQFFGPGTRLTVL.

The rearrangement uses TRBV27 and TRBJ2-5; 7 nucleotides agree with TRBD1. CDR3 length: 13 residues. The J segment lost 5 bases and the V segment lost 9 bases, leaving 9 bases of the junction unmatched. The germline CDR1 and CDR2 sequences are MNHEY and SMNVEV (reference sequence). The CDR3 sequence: CASWAGGEETQYF. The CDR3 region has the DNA TGTGCCAGTTGGGCAGGGGGTGAGGAGACCCAGTACTTC.

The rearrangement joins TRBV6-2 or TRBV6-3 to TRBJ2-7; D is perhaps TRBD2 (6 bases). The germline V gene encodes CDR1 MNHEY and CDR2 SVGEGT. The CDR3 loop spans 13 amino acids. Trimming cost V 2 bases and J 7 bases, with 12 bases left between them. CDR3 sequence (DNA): TGTGCCAGCAGTTACGGGGACTCCGGGGAGCAGTACTTC. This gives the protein CASSYGDSGEQYF.

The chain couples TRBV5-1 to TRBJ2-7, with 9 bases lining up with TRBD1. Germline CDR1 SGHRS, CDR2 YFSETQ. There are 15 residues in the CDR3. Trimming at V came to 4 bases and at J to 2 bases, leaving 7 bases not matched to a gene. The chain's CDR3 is CASSADRGGTYEQYF. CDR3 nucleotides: TGCGCCAGCAGCGCGGACAGGGGAGGAACCTACGAGCAGTACTTC. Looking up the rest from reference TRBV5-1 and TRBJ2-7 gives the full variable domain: KAGVTQTPRYLIKTRGQQVTLSCSPISGHRSVSWYQQTPGQGLQFLFEYFSETQRNKGNFPGRFSGRQFSNSRSEMNVSTLELGDSALYLCASSADRGGTYEQYFGPGTRLTVT.

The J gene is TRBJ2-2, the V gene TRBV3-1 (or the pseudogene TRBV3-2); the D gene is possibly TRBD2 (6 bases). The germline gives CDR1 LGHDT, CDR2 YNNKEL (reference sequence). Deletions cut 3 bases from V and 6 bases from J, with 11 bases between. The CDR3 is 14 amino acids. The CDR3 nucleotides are TGTGCCAGCAGCCACCGGGAGAGTGCCGGGGAGCTGTTTTTT. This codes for CASSHRESAGELFF.

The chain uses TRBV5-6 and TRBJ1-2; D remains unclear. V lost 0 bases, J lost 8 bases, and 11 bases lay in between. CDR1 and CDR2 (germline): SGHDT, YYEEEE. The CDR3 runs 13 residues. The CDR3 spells CASSLGGGRGYTF. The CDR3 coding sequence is TGTGCCAGCAGCTTGGGAGGCGGTCGGGGCTACACCTTC.

This CDR3 is CASSLGDSGQETQYF. CDR3 DNA sequence: TGTGCCAGCAGCTTGGGGGACAGCGGCCAAGAGACCCAGTACTTC. V usage is TRBV5-4 and J usage is TRBJ2-5; 7 nucleotides match TRBD1. CDR1 SGHNT and CDR2 YYREEE come from the germline V gene (reference sequence). The CDR3 sequence is 15 residues long. Losses at the gene ends were 0 bases for V and 1 base for J; bases not matched to a gene: 3.

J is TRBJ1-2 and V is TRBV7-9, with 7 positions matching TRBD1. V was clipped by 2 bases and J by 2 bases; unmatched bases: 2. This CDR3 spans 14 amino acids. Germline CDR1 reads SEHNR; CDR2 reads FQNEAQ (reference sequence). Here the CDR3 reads CASSLSTGNYGYTF. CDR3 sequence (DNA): TGTGCCAGCAGCTTATCGACAGGGAACTATGGCTACACCTTC.

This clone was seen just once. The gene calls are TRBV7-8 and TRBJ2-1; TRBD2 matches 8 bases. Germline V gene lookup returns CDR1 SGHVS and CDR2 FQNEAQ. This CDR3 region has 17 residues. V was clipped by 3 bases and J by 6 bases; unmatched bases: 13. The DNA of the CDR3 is TGTGCCAGCAGCTTTAGGCGGGGGGAGGGCCGTCGCAATGAGCAGTTCTTC. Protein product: CASSFRRGEGRRNEQFF. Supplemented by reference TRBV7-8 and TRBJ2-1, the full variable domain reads GAGVSQSPRYKVAKRGQDVALRCDPISGHVSLFWYQQALGQGPEFLTYFQNEAQLDKSGLPSDRFFAERPEGSVSTLKIQRTQQEDSAVYLCASSFRRGEGRRNEQFFGPGTRLTVL.

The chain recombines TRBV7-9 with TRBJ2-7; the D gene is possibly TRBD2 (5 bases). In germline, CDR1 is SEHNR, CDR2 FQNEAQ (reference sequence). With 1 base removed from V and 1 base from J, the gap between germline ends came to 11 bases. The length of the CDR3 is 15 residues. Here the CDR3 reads CASSLDRGTSYEQYF. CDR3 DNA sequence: TGTGCCAGCAGCTTAGACCGGGGTACTTCCTACGAGCAGTACTTC.

CDR3 protein: CASSLQGHNSPLHF. Written as DNA, the CDR3 is TGTGCCAGCAGCTTACAGGGTCATAATTCACCCCTCCACTTT. V usage is TRBV5-4 and J usage is TRBJ1-6; possible D gene TRBD1, 6 bases. The ends were cut back, 2 bases at V and 5 bases at J, with 8 bases in the middle. Germline CDR1 reads SGHNT; CDR2 reads YYREEE (reference sequence). The CDR3 length is 14 residues. Supplemented by reference TRBV5-4 and TRBJ1-6, the full variable domain reads ETGVTQSPTHLIKTRGQQVTLRCSSQSGHNTVSWYQQALGQGPQFIFQYYREEENGRGNFPPRFSGLQFPNYSSELNVNALELDDSALYLCASSLQGHNSPLHFGNGTRLTVT.

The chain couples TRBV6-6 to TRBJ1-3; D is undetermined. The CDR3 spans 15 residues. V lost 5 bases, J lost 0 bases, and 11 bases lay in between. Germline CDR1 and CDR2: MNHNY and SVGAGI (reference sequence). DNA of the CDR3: TGTGCCAGCAGTCCCGGACTGAGCTCTGGAAACACCATATATTTT. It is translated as CASSPGLSSGNTIYF.

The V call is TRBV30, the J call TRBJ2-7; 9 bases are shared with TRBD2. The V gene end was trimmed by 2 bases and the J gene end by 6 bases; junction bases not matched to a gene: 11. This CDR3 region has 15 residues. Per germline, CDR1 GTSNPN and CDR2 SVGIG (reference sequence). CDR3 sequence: CAWSKGLALPGEQYF. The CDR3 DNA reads TGTGCCTGGAGTAAGGGACTAGCCTTACCTGGCGAGCAGTACTTC. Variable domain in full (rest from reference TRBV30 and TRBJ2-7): SQTIHQWPATLVQPVGSPLSLECTVEGTSNPNLYWYRQAAGRGLQLLFYSVGIGQISSEVPQNLSASRPQDRQFILSSKKLLLSDSGFYLCAWSKGLALPGEQYFGPGTRLTVT.

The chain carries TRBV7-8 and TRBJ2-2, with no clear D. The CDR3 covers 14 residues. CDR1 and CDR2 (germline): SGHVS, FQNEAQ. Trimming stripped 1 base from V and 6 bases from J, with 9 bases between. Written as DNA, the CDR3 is TGTGCCAGCAGCTTAGGTCAGATTGCCGGGGAGCTGTTTTTT. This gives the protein CASSLGQIAGELFF.

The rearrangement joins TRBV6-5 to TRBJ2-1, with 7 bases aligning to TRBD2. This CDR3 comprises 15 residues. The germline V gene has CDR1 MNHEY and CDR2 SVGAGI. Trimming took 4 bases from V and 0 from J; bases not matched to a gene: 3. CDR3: CASSWRGSSYNEQFF. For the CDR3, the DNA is TGTGCCAGCAGTTGGCGGGGGAGCTCCTACAATGAGCAGTTCTTC.

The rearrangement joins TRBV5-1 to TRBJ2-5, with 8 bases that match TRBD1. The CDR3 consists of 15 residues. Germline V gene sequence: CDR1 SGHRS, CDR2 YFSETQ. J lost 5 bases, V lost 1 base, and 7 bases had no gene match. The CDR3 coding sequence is TGCGCCAGCAGCTTGTGGACAGGGATAGGTGAGACCCAGTACTTC. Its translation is CASSLWTGIGETQYF.

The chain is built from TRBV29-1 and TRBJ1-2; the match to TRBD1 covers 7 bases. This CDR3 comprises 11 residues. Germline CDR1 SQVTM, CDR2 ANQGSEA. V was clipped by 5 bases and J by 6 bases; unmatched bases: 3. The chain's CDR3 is CSVKGADGYTF. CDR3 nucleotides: TGCAGCGTTAAGGGGGCGGATGGCTACACCTTC.

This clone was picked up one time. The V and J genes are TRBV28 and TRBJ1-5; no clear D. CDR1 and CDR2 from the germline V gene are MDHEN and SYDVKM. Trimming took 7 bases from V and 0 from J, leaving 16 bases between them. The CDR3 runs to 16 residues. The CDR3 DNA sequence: TGTGCCAGCACCAACGGTCCCCTTTTTAGCAATCAGCCCCAGCATTTT. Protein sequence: CASTNGPLFSNQPQHF.

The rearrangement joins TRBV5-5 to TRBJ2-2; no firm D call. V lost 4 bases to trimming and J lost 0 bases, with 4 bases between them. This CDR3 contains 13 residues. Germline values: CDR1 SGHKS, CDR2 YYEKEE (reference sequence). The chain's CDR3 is CASSLTNTGELFF. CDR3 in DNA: TGTGCCAGCAGCCTAACGAACACCGGGGAGCTGTTTTTT.

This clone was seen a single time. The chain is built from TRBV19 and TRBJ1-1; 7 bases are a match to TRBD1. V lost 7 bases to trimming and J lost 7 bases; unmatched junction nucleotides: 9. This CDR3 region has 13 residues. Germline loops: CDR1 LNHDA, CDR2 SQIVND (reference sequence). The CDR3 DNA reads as TGTGCCAGTACCCCAGGGGGGATAGGTGAAGCTTTCTTT. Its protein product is CASTPGGIGEAFF.

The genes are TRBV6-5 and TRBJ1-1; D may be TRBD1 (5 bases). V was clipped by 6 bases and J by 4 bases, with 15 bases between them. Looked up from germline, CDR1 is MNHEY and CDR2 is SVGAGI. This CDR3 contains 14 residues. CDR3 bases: TGTGCCAGCAGATTGGGGGGAGGGAGCACTGAAGCTTTCTTT. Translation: CASRLGGGSTEAFF.

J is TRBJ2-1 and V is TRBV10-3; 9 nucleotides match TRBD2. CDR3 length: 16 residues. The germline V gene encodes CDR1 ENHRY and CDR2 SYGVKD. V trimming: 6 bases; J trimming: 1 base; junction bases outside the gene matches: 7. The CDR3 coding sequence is TGTGCCATCAGGAGCGTAGCGGGAGTTTCCTACAATGAGCAGTTCTTC. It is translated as CAIRSVAGVSYNEQFF.